The present T cell receptor (beta chain) was sequenced within a study of T cells in tumors after PD-1 blockade. Some clones are missing from TCRdb's copy, which holds only in-frame ones; the method was immunoSEQ multiplex PCR. The data show about 19,000 clones, roughly 80% seen once. Germline V gives CDR1 MNHEY, CDR2 SMNVEV (reference sequence). This CDR3 spans 15 amino acids. Trimming stripped 7 bases from V and 7 bases from J, with 20 bases between. The receptor was derived from a human donor with advanced basal cell or squamous cell carcinoma (not recorded which). This chain uses TRBV27 with TRBJ2-1; TRBD2 is a possible D gene (5 bases). Source: PBMCs, taken after anti-PD-1 therapy. The CDR3 spells CASTLTFLRRNEQFF. CDR3 in DNA: TGTGCCAGCACCCTCACGTTCTTACGGAGGAATGAGCAGTTCTTC.